The clone carrying this T cell receptor (beta chain) was found a few times. This record comes from a study of human T cells and chemical hapten exposure. V gave up 6 bases and J gave up 7 bases; unmatched junction bases: 7. Germline loops: CDR1 SGHAT, CDR2 FQNNGV. This CDR3 has 14 amino acids. Specified time point: patch test 1, 2 weeks after DPC sensitization. As for treatment: therapeutic diphenylcyclopropenone sensitization with weekly scalp DPC. One entry per CDR3 protein results from TCRdb running MiXCR on the RACE reads. The sample consists of tens of thousands of distinct CDR3 sequences, 10% to 13% of them appearing once.

The J gene is TRBJ1-4, the V gene TRBV11-2, with 8 bases aligning to TRBD1. The sequenced sample was whole blood, obtained in connection with sensitization to the hapten diphenylcyclopropenone (DPC). The sequence derives from a woman in her fifties or sixties with alopecia areata. Some clones in this sample may be carry-over from other donors' samples. The CDR3 DNA is TGTGCCAGCAGTTTACAGGGGGTTGGTGAAAAACTGTTTTTT. This translates into CASSLQGVGEKLFF.